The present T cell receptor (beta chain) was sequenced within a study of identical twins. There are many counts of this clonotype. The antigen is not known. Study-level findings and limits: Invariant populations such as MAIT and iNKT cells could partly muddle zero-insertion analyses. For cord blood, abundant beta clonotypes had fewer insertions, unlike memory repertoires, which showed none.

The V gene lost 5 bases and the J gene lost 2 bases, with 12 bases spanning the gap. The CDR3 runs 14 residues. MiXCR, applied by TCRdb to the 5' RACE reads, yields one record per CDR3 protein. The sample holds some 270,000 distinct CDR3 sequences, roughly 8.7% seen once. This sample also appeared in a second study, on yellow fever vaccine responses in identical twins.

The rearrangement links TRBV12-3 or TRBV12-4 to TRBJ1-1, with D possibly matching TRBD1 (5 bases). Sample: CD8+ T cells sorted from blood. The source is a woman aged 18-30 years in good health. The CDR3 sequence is CASSAGPGNTEAFF. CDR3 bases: TGTGCCAGCAGTGCGGGACCTGGAAACACTGAAGCTTTCTTT.